Sequencing of this T cell receptor (beta chain) was carried out in a study of beta chain features in type 1 diabetes. Overall study: Sorted cells from all samples, numbering about 98 million, were examined.

Worth noting for this clone: Its target is unknown.

Every sorted population was more than 95% pure. Study-level results: Shortening that was moderate but significant affected the TCRB CDR3s of Type 1 diabetes patients in all four CD4+ subsets.

The entirety of the isolated RNA underwent reverse transcription, so expressed TCRB transcripts were sequenced. TCRdb's table, derived via immunoSEQ multiplex PCR, lists solely in-frame clones and lacks some. The sample gives around 160,000 clones, under 60% of which show up once; roughly 0.43% is in the top ten. Germline lookup yields CDR1 SGHRS and CDR2 YFSETQ. Germline trimming cut 4 bases from V and 7 bases from J; bases unmatched to any gene: 8. The CDR3 length is 14 residues. Input material: Tregs from blood. This TCR came from a young man in good health. The chain has TRBV5-1 and TRBJ2-1, with 7 nucleotides matching TRBD1. The CDR3 loop is CASSPSGTANEQFF. The CDR3 DNA reads as TGCGCCAGCAGCCCGTCCGGGACAGCAAATGAGCAGTTCTTC.